This is a list of T cell receptor beta chains from one sample in a study of T cells in localized non-small cell lung cancer. The repertoire was sequenced with immunoSEQ multiplex PCR; TCRdb's copy has only in-frame clones and lacks some. The sample has 45,000 to 65,000 clones; around 80% are singletons. The source was PBMCs, collected before any cancer treatment. The receptors here all came from a woman between 40 and 69 years old with stage II lung adenocarcinoma. Each CDR3 is given with its conserved first and last residue. Each record gives: clone size, V gene, CDR3 length, J gene, D gene, CDR3 protein, CDR3 DNA. D genes are given only for firm matches. Some rows have no size entry. The others give once, few or many, or a class for an expanded clone.

NA	TRBV7-2	19	TRBJ2-1	TRBD2	CASSPRGGTSGLSYNEQFF	TGTGCCAGCAGCCCTAGAGGCGGGACTAGCGGGCTCTCCTACAATGAGCAGTTCTTC
NA	TRBV7-9	17	TRBJ2-7	NA	CASSLGALTGGLIEQYF	TGTGCCAGCAGCTTAGGGGCCTTGACAGGTGGATTGATCGAGCAGTACTTC
NA	TRBV19	16	TRBJ1-2	NA	CASSIDRLGGPYGYTF	TGTGCCAGTAGTATAGATCGTTTGGGGGGCCCCTATGGCTACACCTTC
NA	TRBV9	14	TRBJ1-6	NA	CASSVGGYNSPLHF	TGTGCCAGCAGCGTAGGGGGCTATAATTCACCCCTCCACTTT
NA	TRBV19	15	TRBJ2-1	TRBD2	CASTAGTSGGYEQFF	TGTGCCAGTACCGCCGGGACTAGCGGGGGCTATGAGCAGTTCTTC
many	TRBV7-9	17	TRBJ2-7	TRBD1	CASSPRWERGPSYEQYF	TGTGCCAGCAGCCCTCGTTGGGAGAGGGGGCCGTCCTACGAGCAGTACTTC
NA	TRBV7-3	13	TRBJ1-1	NA	CASSRTGNTEAFF	TGTGCCAGCAGCCGTACAGGGAACACTGAAGCTTTCTTT
NA	TRBV4-1	17	TRBJ2-1	NA	CASSQAGKGDGADEQFF	TGCGCCAGCAGCCAGGCCGGGAAGGGGGATGGGGCCGATGAGCAGTTCTTC
NA	TRBV5-1	15	TRBJ1-2	NA	CASSRAGKGDGGYTF	TGCGCCAGCAGCCGGGCGGGGAAGGGGGACGGAGGCTACACCTTC
NA	TRBV21-1	15	TRBJ2-2	NA	CASSKATTRTGELFF	TGTGCCAGCAGCAAAGCGACTACCAGGACCGGGGAGCTGTTTTTT
NA	TRBV5-1	15	TRBJ2-7	NA	CASSLTVLSSYEQYF	TGCGCCAGCAGCCTGACAGTCCTAAGCTCCTACGAGCAGTACTTC
NA	TRBV7-3	16	TRBJ2-5	TRBD2	CASSPGGLAGQETQYF	TGTGCCAGCAGCCCCGGAGGACTAGCGGGGCAAGAGACCCAGTACTTC
NA	TRBV27	15	TRBJ2-1	NA	CASSFRPQNYNEQFF	TGTGCCAGCAGTTTTCGACCACAAAACTACAATGAGCAGTTCTTC
few	TRBV28	13	TRBJ2-3	NA	CASRDPTEDTQYF	TGTGCCAGCAGGGATCCGACCGAAGATACGCAGTATTTT
NA	TRBV7-7	13	TRBJ2-2	NA	CASSKDHTGELFF	TGTGCTAGCAGCAAGGACCATACCGGGGAGCTGTTTTTT
NA	TRBV9	15	TRBJ1-3	NA	CASSRGGNSGNTIYF	TGTGCCAGCAGCCGAGGGGGAAACTCTGGAAACACCATATATTTT
once	TRBV6-6	15	TRBJ2-2	TRBD1	CASSYGTANTGELFF	TGTGCCAGCAGTTACGGGACAGCGAACACCGGGGAGCTGTTTTTT
NA	TRBV30	12	TRBJ2-1	TRBD1	CAWSAGQGSQFF	TGTGCCTGGAGTGCAGGACAGGGCTCGCAGTTCTTC
NA	TRBV5-1	13	TRBJ1-5	NA	CASSLWVGQPQHF	TGCGCCAGCAGCTTGTGGGTCGGTCAGCCCCAGCATTTT
NA	TRBV4-3	17	TRBJ2-3	TRBD2	CASSQAAAGGQTDTQYF	TGCGCCAGCAGCCAAGCCGCGGCGGGGGGGCAAACAGATACGCAGTATTTT
few	TRBV5-6	14	TRBJ1-2	NA	CASSSDIPNYGYTF	TGTGCCAGCAGCTCCGATATTCCGAACTATGGCTACACCTTC
NA	TRBV7-9	14	TRBJ2-2	NA	CASSFGGNTGELFF	TGTGCCAGCAGCTTTGGGGGAAACACCGGGGAGCTGTTTTTT
NA	TRBV11-3	13	TRBJ2-1	NA	CASSSPGLDEQFF	TGTGCCAGCAGTTCGCCGGGACTTGATGAGCAGTTCTTC
NA	TRBV5-6	14	TRBJ2-7	NA	CASSLGVLGYEQYF	TGTGCCAGCAGCTTGGGAGTGCTGGGGTACGAGCAGTACTTC
few	TRBV6-5	14	TRBJ1-5	NA	CASSYSGNSQPQHF	TGTGCCAGCAGTTACTCTGGTAATTCCCAGCCCCAGCATTTT